The TCR beta chain under discussion was sequenced for a study of tumor-infiltrating lymphocytes in glioblastoma multiforme. Multiple V-beta primers and a C-beta primer amplified TCRB from RNA. No unique molecular identifiers were described for these TCRB libraries. TCRdb reanalysed the multiplex PCR reads using MiXCR and keeps one entry per CDR3 protein. The sample carries about 8,400 distinct CDR3 sequences, about 70% recorded once. Unmatched junction bases numbered 13, after V lost 2 bases and J lost 4 bases. The CDR3 runs 16 residues. The germline CDR1 and CDR2 sequences are DFQATT and SNEGSKA (reference sequence). About this clonotype: The target antigen is unknown.

Regarding the study as a whole: Clone frequencies may be distorted by unequal TCR transcripts per cell. TCR plus mutation findings rest on a single glioblastoma patient.

Specimen: brain tumor tissue. This TCR came from a male donor with glioblastoma. The V gene is TRBV20-1, the J gene TRBJ2-7; 8 bases line up with TRBD1. In DNA form, the CDR3 reads TGCAGTGCTAGACCTCTAACGGGACAGGCTATTTACGAGCAGTACTTC. It codes for CSARPLTGQAIYEQYF.